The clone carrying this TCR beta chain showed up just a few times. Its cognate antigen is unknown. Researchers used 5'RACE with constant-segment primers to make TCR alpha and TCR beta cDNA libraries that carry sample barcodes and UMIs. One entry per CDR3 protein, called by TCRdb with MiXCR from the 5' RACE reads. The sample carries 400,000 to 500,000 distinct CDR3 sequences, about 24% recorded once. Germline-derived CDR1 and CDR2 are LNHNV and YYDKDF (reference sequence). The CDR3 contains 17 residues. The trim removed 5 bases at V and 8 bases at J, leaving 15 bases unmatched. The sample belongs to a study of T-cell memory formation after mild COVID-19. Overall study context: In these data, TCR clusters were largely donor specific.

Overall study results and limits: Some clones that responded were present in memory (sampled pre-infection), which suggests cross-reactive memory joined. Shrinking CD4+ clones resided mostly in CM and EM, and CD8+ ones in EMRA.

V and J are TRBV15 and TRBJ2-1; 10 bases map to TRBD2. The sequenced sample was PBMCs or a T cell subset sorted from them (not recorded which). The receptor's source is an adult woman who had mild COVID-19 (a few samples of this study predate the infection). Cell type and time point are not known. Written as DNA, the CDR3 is TGTGCCACCAGCCTATTCGTGGGGAAGCGGGGGGGATATGAGCAGTTCTTC. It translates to CATSLFVGKRGGYEQFF.